Listed here are 18 T cell receptor beta chains from one sample, sequenced in a study of T cell changes during pregnancy in multiple sclerosis. The protocol was immunoSEQ multiplex PCR, while the TCRdb copy is restricted to in-frame clones and leaves out a portion. This sample has roughly 69,000 clones, with over 75% found just once. This specimen was CD4+ T cells from peripheral blood mononuclear cells, taken in the third trimester of pregnancy. The origin of the receptors is a female donor in good health, enrolled as a control in a pregnancy study.

The chain employs TRBV15 and TRBJ1-4; D gene ambiguous. With 4 bases removed from V and 3 bases from J, the gap between germline ends came to 12 bases. Germline V CDR1 and CDR2: LNHNV, YYDKDF (reference sequence). This CDR3 spans 15 amino acids. CDR3 region: CATSTFPVSNEKLFF. For the CDR3, the DNA is TGTGCCACCAGCACGTTTCCGGTCTCTAATGAAAAACTGTTTTTT. The entire variable domain, with the rest obtained from reference TRBV15 and TRBJ1-4, is as follows: DAMVIQNPRYQVTQFGKPVTLSCSQTLNHNVMYWYQQKSSQAPKLLFHYYDKDFNNEADTPDNFQSRRPNTSFCFLDIRSPGLGDTAMYLCATSTFPVSNEKLFFGSGTQLSVL.

This clone is a singleton in its sample. The V call is TRBV9, the J call TRBJ2-7; 9 bases are shared with TRBD1. CDR1 and CDR2 (germline): SGDLS, YYNGEE. The CDR3 length is 14 residues. V trimming: 0 bases; J trimming: 4 bases; junction bases outside the gene matches: 2. The chain's CDR3 is CASSVAGQGYEQYF. CDR3 nucleotides: TGTGCCAGCAGCGTAGCGGGACAGGGTTACGAGCAGTACTTC.

V and J are TRBV5-4 and TRBJ2-5, with 13 bases aligning to TRBD2. The CDR3 spans 16 residues. Trimming took 4 bases from V and 4 from J; bases not matched to a gene: 7. Germline CDR1 SGHNT, CDR2 YYREEE (reference sequence). In nucleotides, the CDR3 is TGTGCCAGCAGCCGTACTAGCGGGGGGGCCGGAGAGACCCAGTACTTC. Translating it yields CASSRTSGGAGETQYF.

The rearrangement uses TRBV27 and TRBJ1-2; D may be TRBD1 (5 bases). Between the trimmed V and J ends, which lost 6 bases and 4 bases, there was a span of 15 bases. CDR1 and CDR2 (germline): MNHEY, SMNVEV (reference sequence). The CDR3 runs 14 residues. The CDR3 sequence is CASSRQQATYGYTF. Written as DNA, the CDR3 is TGTGCCAGCAGCCGACAACAGGCGACCTATGGCTACACCTTC.

The chain has TRBV7-6 and TRBJ2-7; 7 bases align to TRBD1. V was clipped by 5 bases and J by 6 bases; unmatched bases: 10. The CDR3 contains 14 residues. Germline V lookup: CDR1 SGHVS, CDR2 FNYEAQ. The CDR3 loop reads CASSRGTAFAEQYF. Here the CDR3 DNA reads TGTGCCAGCAGCAGGGGGACAGCCTTCGCCGAGCAGTACTTC.

A single count supports this clone. This chain links TRBV5-4 with TRBJ2-5; weak D call: TRBD2 (5 bases). The CDR3 loop spans 14 amino acids. Germline assignment: CDR1 SGHNT and CDR2 YYREEE (reference sequence). V lost 2 bases and J lost 5, with 13 bases in between. The CDR3 spells CASSFLPRVETQYF. DNA for the CDR3: TGTGCCAGCAGCTTTCTTCCGAGGGTGGAGACCCAGTACTTC.

About this clone: Germline and junction disagree at one end, which may indicate a read error. The chain links TRBV7-7 to TRBJ2-3, with 15 bases matching TRBD2. The CDR3 is made up of 18 amino acids. CDR1 and CDR2 from the germline V gene are SSHAT and FNYEAQ (reference sequence). CDR3 loop: CASSLGTSGGLSTDTQYF. CDR3 nucleotide sequence: TGTGCTAGCAGCCTAGGGACTAGCGGGGGGTTAAGCACAGATACGCAGTATTTT.

The CDR3 DNA reads TGTGCCAGCAGCTTACTTCCCGAACTCTACGAGCAGTACTTC. Encoded protein: CASSLLPELYEQYF. The chain carries TRBV7-2 and TRBJ2-7, with D unclear. V was cut by 2 bases and J by 3 bases, with 11 bases left in between. Germline lookup yields CDR1 SGHTA and CDR2 FQGNSA. There are 14 residues in the CDR3.

V usage is TRBV6-5 and J usage is TRBJ2-1, with 7 positions matching TRBD2. The germline V gene encodes CDR1 MNHEY and CDR2 SVGAGI. Unmatched junction bases numbered 6, after V lost 3 bases and J lost 1 base. The CDR3 contains 16 residues. CDR3 amino acids: CASSYLRGVSYNEQFF. The DNA for the CDR3 is TGTGCCAGCAGTTATCTTCGGGGGGTATCCTACAATGAGCAGTTCTTC.

The J gene is TRBJ1-5, the V gene TRBV19, with D possibly TRBD1 on 5 matching bases. Deletions cut 2 bases from V and 9 bases from J, with 14 bases between. The CDR3 runs to 14 residues. From germline, CDR1 is LNHDA and CDR2 SQIVND (reference sequence). Here the CDR3 reads CASSITGGSGPQHF. The CDR3 DNA reads as TGTGCCAGTAGTATAACGGGGGGAAGCGGGCCCCAGCATTTT.

This clone has only one observation. The V gene is TRBV2, the J gene TRBJ2-5; 7 nucleotides agree with TRBD1. This CDR3 is 13 amino acids long. J gave up 1 base and V 6 bases, and 2 bases lay outside the gene matches. Germline lookup yields CDR1 SNHLY and CDR2 FYNNEI. CDR3 residues: CASRRDSQETQYF. CDR3 in DNA: TGTGCCAGCAGGAGGGACAGCCAAGAGACCCAGTACTTC.

The genes are TRBV5-1 and TRBJ1-2; D remains ambiguous. Germline V gene lookup returns CDR1 SGHRS and CDR2 YFSETQ. This CDR3 spans 17 amino acids. V was pared by 0 bases and J by 3 bases, with 18 bases between. The chain's CDR3 is CASSLAYTWADYYGYTF. The CDR3 DNA sequence: TGCGCCAGCAGCTTGGCCTATACATGGGCTGATTACTATGGCTACACCTTC.

J is TRBJ2-4 and V is TRBV7-3, with 8 nucleotides matching TRBD1. This CDR3 region has 14 residues. Germline V CDR1 and CDR2: SGHTA, FQGTGA. Unmatched junction bases numbered 8, after V lost 4 bases and J lost 9 bases. Here the CDR3 reads CASSSTGEASIQYF. The CDR3 coding sequence is TGTGCCAGCAGCTCGACAGGGGAGGCTAGCATTCAGTACTTC.

The chain is built from TRBV2 and TRBJ2-2; TRBD2 agrees at 7 bases. Germline V gene lookup returns CDR1 SNHLY and CDR2 FYNNEI. This CDR3 contains 14 residues. V was clipped by 6 bases and J by 7 bases; unmatched bases: 8. CDR3 residues: CASRIRGDLGELFF. CDR3 sequence (DNA): TGTGCCAGCAGGATCCGGGGGGATCTCGGGGAGCTGTTTTTT.

The chain carries TRBV7-9 and TRBJ1-1, with D possibly being TRBD1 (5 bases). Looked up from germline, CDR1 is SEHNR and CDR2 is FQNEAQ (reference sequence). The CDR3 extends over 16 amino acids. V lost 5 bases to trimming and J lost 1 base, with 17 bases between them. The CDR3 DNA sequence: TGTGCCAGCAGCCTAGGAGGAGGGACGGGGAACACTGAAGCTTTCTTT. Translating it yields CASSLGGGTGNTEAFF.

The chain combines TRBV5-4 with TRBJ1-6, with 7 positions matching TRBD1. The CDR3 sequence is 17 residues long. The V and J ends lost 0 bases and 7 bases, in that order; junction bases with no gene match: 10. The germline V gene has CDR1 SGHNT and CDR2 YYREEE (reference sequence). The CDR3 here is CASSLEAGGPKNSPLHF. In DNA, the CDR3 is TGTGCCAGCAGCTTGGAGGCAGGGGGACCAAAAAATTCACCCCTCCACTTT.

V usage is TRBV7-9 and J usage is TRBJ2-3, with 7 bases lining up with TRBD1. Trimming at V came to 1 base and at J to 6 bases, leaving 10 bases not matched to a gene. Germline assignment: CDR1 SEHNR and CDR2 FQNEAQ (reference sequence). The CDR3 runs 16 residues. CDR3 nucleotides: TGTGCCAGCAGCTTAGTAGGGACAGATTACATGGATACGCAGTATTTT. This sequence encodes CASSLVGTDYMDTQYF.

This clone has just one count. Written as DNA, the CDR3 is TGTGCCAGCAGCTTAATCGGGACAGGGGGCTACAATGAGCAGTTCTTC. Translating it yields CASSLIGTGGYNEQFF. This rearrangement joins TRBV13 to TRBJ2-1, with 11 nucleotides matching TRBD1. The CDR3 runs to 16 residues. With 2 bases clipped from V and 3 bases from J, the junction kept 3 bases outside the gene matches. Per the germline V gene, CDR1 is PRHDT and CDR2 is FYEKMQ (reference sequence). Full variable domain (outside the CDR3, taken from reference TRBV13 and TRBJ2-1): AAGVIQSPRHLIKEKRETATLKCYPIPRHDTVYWYQQGPGQDPQFLISFYEKMQSDKGSIPDRFSAQQFSDYHSELNMSSLELGDSALYFCASSLIGTGGYNEQFFGPGTRLTVL.